This T cell receptor beta chain was recovered during a study of cytomegalovirus exposure and HLA in healthy donors. Overall study results and limits: It was 150 to 200 TCR beta chains that were listed as cytomegalovirus-associated. First-cohort TCR clusters were later found to tend to co-occur in the 130 or so validation repertoires.

V lost 3 bases to trimming and J lost 1 base, with 15 bases between them. The germline V gene encodes CDR1 SNHLY and CDR2 FYNNEI. The CDR3 loop spans 16 amino acids. On this clone: Its antigen is unidentified.

Assay used: immunoSEQ multiplex PCR; TCRdb lists only in-frame clones, some missing. The repertoire holds some 170,000 clones, with roughly 80% as singletons. V and J are TRBV2 and TRBJ1-1; D is uncertain. Sequencing was carried out using PBMCs. The receptor was derived from a man aged 25 to 40 in good health and CMV-seropositive. CDR3 sequence reads: CASSESRQVPNTEAFF. The CDR3 DNA follows: TGTGCCAGCAGTGAGTCCCGCCAGGTGCCGAACACTGAAGCTTTCTTT.